This note documents a single T cell receptor (beta chain) sequence. Its antigen is currently unknown. The study, taken as a whole, reports: Tumor memory CD4+ T cell TCR gene usage clustered with blood and lymph node memory CD4+ cells and lymph node naive CD4+ cells.

Germline V gene lookup returns CDR1 SGHDT and CDR2 YYEEEE. V was pared by 2 bases and J by 6 bases, with 10 bases between. The CDR3 has 13 residues. From the 5' RACE reads, TCRdb called clonotypes with MiXCR, one entry per CDR3 protein. The sample comprises about 5,300 distinct CDR3 sequences, 36% of which are singletons, and 53% rests with the top ten. The chain couples TRBV5-6 to TRBJ2-3; D not resolved. The sequence derives from a female donor with breast cancer. Sequenced: memory CD4+ T cells sorted from blood. Sample subset: memory CD4+ T cells, CD4+CD45RO+CD25-. The DNA for the CDR3 is TGTGCCAGCAGCTTAGCAGGAGCGGATACGCAGTATTTT. Translated, it gives CASSLAGADTQYF.